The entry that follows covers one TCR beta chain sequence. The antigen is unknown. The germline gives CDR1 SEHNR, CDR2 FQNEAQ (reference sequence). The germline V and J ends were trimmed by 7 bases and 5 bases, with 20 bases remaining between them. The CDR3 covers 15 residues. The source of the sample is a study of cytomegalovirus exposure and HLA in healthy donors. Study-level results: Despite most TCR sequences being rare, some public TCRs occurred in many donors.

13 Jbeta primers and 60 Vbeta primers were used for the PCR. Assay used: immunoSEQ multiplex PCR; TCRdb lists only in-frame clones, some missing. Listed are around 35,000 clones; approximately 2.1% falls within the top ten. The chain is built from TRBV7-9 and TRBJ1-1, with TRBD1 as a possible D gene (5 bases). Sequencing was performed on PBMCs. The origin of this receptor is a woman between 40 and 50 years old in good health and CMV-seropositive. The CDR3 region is CASNVLTAMGTEAFF. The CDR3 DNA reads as TGTGCCAGCAACGTATTGACAGCGATGGGGACTGAAGCTTTCTTT.